The rows below give T cell receptor beta chains drawn from one sample of a study of OX40 agonist ivuxolimab in advanced cancers. Sequenced by immunoSEQ multiplex PCR; TCRdb stores in-frame clones only, minus some. Counted here are under 80,000 clones, approximately 81% occurring once; the ten biggest clones make up around 2%. The material sequenced was CD4+ or CD8+ T cells sorted from blood, taken in a trial of the OX40 agonist ivuxolimab. Source of these receptors: an adult with an advanced solid tumor such as melanoma, head and neck, liver or kidney cancer. Both conserved end residues are part of each CDR3. Fields, in order: J gene, D gene, clone size, V gene, CDR3 DNA, CDR3 protein. A D gene is named only where the DNA matches it firmly. Some rows mark clone size as missing; the rest say once, few, many or name a class of expanded clone.

TRBJ2-5,NA,NA,TRBV7-2,TGTGCCAGCAGCCGCCCTCCCACCCAGTACTTC,CASSRPPTQYF
TRBJ2-3,NA,NA,TRBV28,TGTGCCAGCAGTTTATTAGGGACTACGCAGTATTTT,CASSLLGTTQYF
TRBJ2-3,NA,NA,TRBV4-2,TGTGCCAGCAGCCAAGTACAGGGCTCAGATACGCAGTATTTT,CASSQVQGSDTQYF
TRBJ1-5,NA,few,TRBV30,TGTGCCTGGAGTACCATTTCCGGTCAGCCCCAGCATTTT,CAWSTISGQPQHF
TRBJ2-7,NA,NA,TRBV7-2,TGTGCCAGCAGCTTAGACGGTGGAGGCTCGTGGGAGCAGTACTTC,CASSLDGGGSWEQYF
TRBJ2-3,NA,NA,TRBV5-6,TGTGCCAGCGGTCTAGCGACCGGGAGTTGGGCAGATACGCAGTATTTT,CASGLATGSWADTQYF
TRBJ2-1,NA,NA,TRBV19,TGTGCCAGTAGTCAGTCTAATGAGCAGTTCTTC,CASSQSNEQFF
TRBJ2-3,TRBD2,NA,TRBV5-1,TGCGCCAGCAGCTGGACCCCGGGACTAGCATCCACAGATACGCAGTATTTT,CASSWTPGLASTDTQYF
TRBJ1-2,NA,NA,TRBV28,TGTGCCAGCAGTTTACAGCGGTATGGCTACACCTTC,CASSLQRYGYTF
TRBJ2-2,TRBD2,NA,TRBV10-3,TGTGCCTCCGGGGGGACTAGCGGGGTTTCGAGGACCGGGGAGCTGTTTTTT,CASGGTSGVSRTGELFF
TRBJ1-5,NA,NA,TRBV28,TGTGCCAGCAGTTCCCCGGGTGGGGATCAGCCCCAGCATTTT,CASSSPGGDQPQHF
TRBJ2-3,TRBD1,NA,TRBV28,TGTGCCTATGCCACAGGGGCCGCTAGCACAGATACGCAGTATTTT,CAYATGAASTDTQYF
TRBJ1-4,NA,NA,TRBV28,TGTGCCAGCAGAACGGATGCAACTAATGAAAAACTGTTTTTT,CASRTDATNEKLFF